This TCR beta chain was sequenced in a study of T cell clones after liver transplantation. Study at large: A pre-transplant mixed lymphocyte reaction with TCRbeta sequencing defined graft-donor-reactive clones followed in post-transplant blood. HCV positivity affected three of eight recipients; the rest lacked autoimmune or viral indications. General study findings and limits: Small, mixed patient groups and varying post-transplant times limit these conclusions.

Regarding this clone: Its matching antigen is unknown.

Thawed unstimulated PBMCs were FACS-sorted by CD3, CD4 and CD8 into two populations. Libraries were prepared by immunoSEQ multiplex PCR; TCRdb keeps only in-frame clonotypes and omits some of them. The sample consists of 53,000 or so clones, approximately 84% of them appearing once. Germline V CDR1 and CDR2: MGHRA, YSYEKL. The CDR3 runs 17 residues. Trimming pared 1 base from V and 2 bases from J, leaving 18 bases between. This TCR was sampled from a human donor who received a liver transplant. The chain links TRBV4-1 to TRBJ2-7, with D possibly called TRBD1 or TRBD2 (6 bases each). The source was CD4+ T cells from blood, collected before liver transplant. CDR3 loop: CASSQGTGRGTPYEQYF. In nucleotides, the CDR3 is TGCGCCAGCAGCCAAGGAACAGGGCGGGGCACCCCCTACGAGCAGTACTTC.